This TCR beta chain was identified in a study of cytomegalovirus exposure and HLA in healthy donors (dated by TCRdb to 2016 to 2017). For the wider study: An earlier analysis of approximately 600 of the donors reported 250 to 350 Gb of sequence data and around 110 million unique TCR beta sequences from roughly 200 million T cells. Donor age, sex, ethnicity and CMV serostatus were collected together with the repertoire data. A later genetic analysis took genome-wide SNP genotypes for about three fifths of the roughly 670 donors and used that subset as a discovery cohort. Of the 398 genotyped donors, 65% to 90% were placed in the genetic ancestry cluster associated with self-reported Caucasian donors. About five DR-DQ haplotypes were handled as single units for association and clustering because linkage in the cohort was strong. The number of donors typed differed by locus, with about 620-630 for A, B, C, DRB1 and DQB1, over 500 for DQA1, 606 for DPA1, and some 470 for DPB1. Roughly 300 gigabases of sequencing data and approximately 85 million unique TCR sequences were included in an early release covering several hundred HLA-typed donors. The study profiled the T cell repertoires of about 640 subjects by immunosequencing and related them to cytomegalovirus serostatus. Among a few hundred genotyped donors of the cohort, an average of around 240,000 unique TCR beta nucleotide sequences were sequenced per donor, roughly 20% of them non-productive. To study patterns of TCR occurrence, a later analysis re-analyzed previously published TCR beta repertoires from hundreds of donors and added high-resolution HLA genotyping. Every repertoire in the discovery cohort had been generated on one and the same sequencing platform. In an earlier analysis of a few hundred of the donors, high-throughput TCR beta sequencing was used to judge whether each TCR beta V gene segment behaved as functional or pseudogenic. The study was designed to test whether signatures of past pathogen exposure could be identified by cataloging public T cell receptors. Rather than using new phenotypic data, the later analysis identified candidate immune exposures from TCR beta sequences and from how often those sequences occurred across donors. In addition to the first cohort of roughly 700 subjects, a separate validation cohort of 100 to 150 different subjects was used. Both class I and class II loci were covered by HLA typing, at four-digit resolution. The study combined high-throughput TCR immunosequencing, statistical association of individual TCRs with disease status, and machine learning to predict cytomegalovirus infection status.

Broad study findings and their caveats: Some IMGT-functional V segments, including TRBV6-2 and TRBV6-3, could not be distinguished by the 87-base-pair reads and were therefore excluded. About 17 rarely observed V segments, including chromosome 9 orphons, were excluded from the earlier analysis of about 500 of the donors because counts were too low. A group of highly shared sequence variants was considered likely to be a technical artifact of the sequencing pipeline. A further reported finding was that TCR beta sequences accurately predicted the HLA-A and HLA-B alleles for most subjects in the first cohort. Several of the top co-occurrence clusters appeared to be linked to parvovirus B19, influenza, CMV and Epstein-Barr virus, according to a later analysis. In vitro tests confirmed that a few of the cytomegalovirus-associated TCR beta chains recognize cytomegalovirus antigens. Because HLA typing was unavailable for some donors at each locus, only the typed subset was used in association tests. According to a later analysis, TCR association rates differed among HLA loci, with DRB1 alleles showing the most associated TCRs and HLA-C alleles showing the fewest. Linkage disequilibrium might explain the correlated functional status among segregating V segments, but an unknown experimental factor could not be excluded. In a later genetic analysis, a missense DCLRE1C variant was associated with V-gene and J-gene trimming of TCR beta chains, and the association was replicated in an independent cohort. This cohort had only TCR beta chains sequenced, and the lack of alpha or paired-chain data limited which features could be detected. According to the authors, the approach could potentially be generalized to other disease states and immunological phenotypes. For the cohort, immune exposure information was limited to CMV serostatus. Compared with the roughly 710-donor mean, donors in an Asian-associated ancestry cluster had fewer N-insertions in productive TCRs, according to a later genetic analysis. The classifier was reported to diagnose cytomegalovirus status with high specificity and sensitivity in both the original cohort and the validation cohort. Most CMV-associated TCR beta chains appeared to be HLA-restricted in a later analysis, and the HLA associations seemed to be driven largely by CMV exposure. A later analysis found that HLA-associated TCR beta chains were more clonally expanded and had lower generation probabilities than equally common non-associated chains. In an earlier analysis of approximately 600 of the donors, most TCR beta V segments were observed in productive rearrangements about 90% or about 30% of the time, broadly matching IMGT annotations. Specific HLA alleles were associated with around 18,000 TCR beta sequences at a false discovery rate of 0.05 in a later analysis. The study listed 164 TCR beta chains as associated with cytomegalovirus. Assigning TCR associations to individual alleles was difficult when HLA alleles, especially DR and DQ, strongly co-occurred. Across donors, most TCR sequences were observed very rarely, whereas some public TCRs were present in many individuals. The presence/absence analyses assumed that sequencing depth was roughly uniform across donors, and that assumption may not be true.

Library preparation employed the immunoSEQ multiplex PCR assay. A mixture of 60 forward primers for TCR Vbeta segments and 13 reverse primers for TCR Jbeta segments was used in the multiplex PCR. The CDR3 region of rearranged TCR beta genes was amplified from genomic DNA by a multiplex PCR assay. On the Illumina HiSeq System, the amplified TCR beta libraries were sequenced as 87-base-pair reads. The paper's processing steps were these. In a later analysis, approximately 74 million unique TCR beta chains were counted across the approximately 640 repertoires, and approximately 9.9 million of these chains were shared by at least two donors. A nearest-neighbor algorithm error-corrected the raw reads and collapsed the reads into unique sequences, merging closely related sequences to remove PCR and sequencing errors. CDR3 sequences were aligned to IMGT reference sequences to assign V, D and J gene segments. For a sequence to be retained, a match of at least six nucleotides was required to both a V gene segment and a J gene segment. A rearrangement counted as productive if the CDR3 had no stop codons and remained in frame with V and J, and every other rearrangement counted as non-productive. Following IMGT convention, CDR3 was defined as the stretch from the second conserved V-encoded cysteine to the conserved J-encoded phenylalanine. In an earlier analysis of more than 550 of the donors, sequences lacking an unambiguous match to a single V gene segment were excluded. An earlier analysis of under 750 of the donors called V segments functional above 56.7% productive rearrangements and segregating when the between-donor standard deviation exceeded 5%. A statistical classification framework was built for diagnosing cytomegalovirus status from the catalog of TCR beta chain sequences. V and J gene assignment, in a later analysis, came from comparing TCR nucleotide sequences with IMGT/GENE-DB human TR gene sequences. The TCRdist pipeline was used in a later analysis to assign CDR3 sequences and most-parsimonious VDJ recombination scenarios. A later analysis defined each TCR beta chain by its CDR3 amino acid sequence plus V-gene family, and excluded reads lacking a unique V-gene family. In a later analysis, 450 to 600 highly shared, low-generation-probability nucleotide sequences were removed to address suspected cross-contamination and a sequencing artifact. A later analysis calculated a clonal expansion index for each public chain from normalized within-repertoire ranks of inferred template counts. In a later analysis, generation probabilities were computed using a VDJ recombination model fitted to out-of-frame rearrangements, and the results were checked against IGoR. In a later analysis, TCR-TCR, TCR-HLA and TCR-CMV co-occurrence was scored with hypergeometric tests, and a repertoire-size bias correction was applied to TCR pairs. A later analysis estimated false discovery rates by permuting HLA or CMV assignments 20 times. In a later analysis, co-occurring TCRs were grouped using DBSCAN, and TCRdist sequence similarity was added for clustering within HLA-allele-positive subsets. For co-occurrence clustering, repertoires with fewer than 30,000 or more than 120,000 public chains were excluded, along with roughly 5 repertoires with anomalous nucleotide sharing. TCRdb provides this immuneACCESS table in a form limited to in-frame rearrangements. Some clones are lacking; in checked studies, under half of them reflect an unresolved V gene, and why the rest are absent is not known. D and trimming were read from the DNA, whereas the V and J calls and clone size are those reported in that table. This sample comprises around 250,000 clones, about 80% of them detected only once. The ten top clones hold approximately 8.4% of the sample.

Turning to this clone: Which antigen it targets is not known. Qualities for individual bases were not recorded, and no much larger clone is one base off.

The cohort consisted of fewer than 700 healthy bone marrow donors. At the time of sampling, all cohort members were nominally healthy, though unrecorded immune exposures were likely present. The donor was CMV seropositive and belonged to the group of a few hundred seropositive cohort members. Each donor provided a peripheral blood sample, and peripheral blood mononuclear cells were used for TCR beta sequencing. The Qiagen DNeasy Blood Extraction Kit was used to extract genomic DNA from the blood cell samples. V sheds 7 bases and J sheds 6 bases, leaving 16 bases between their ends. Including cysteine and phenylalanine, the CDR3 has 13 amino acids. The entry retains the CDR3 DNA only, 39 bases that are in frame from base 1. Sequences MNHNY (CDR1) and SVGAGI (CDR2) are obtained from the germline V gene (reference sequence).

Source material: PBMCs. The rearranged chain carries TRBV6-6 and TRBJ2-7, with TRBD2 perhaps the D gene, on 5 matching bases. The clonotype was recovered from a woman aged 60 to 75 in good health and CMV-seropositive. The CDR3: CASTPSREGEQYF. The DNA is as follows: TGTGCCAGCACTCCTTCCCGTGAGGGCGAGCAGTACTTC.